A single sample gave rise to the 14 T cell receptor beta chains below, sequenced in a study of monozygotic twins with inflammatory bowel disease. TCRdb re-analyzed the 5' RACE reads; it lists each CDR3 protein once, without DNA. Its table records about 420,000 distinct CDR3 sequences. Sequenced input: blood. All receptors derive from a human donor with ulcerative colitis or Crohn's disease, or a healthy co-twin of an affected twin (not recorded which).

The chain carries TRBV20-1 and TRBJ1-5; TCRdb's D call of TRBD1 is untestable without DNA. Germline values: CDR1 DFQATT, CDR2 SNEGSKA (reference sequence). The CDR3 length is 14 residues. The CDR3 protein is CSAQRGPPYQPQHF.

V gene TRBV27 combines with J gene TRBJ1-2. Germline V gene sequence: CDR1 MNHEY, CDR2 SMNVEV (reference sequence). The CDR3 has 13 residues. CDR3 residues: CASSPSENYGYTF.

The chain recombines TRBV25-1 with TRBJ2-1. The CDR3 runs 11 residues. Germline assignment: CDR1 MGHDK and CDR2 SYGVNS. CDR3 sequence reads: CASSDLNEQFF.

This chain connects TRBV20-1 to TRBJ1-1. This CDR3 is built from 13 residues. Germline assignment: CDR1 DFQATT and CDR2 SNEGSKA (reference sequence). The CDR3 loop reads CSAPREVRTEAFF.

This chain links TRBV5-1 with TRBJ1-2. Germline CDR1 and CDR2: SGHRS and YFSETQ. The CDR3 totals 13 residues. CDR3 in amino acids: CASSRTEGSGYTF.

This chain uses TRBV5-1 with TRBJ2-1; TCRdb reports TRBD1, a call that lacks DNA to check it against. Germline CDR1 and CDR2: SGHRS and YFSETQ. The CDR3 has 15 amino acids. The chain's CDR3 is CASRDGGQVGDEQFF.

The V call is TRBV5-4, the J call TRBJ2-3; TCRdb calls TRBD2, which cannot be checked without DNA. Germline CDR1 and CDR2: SGHNT and YYREEE (reference sequence). The CDR3 has 14 amino acids. The CDR3 region is CASSLVGTSGEQWF.

The gene calls are TRBV7-9 and TRBJ2-5; TCRdb outputs TRBD1, but without DNA this stays unchecked. CDR3 length: 14 amino acids. Germline V CDR1 and CDR2: SEHNR, FQNEAQ (reference sequence). CDR3 loop: CASSLTGGIETQYF.

This sequence joins TRBV7-2 and TRBJ2-1; TCRdb returns TRBD2, unconfirmable since there is no DNA. The germline V gene encodes CDR1 SGHTA and CDR2 FQGNSA. The CDR3 has 17 residues. Here the CDR3 reads CASSPRTSGGAGNEQFF.

The chain is built from TRBV20-1 and TRBJ2-3; the TCRdb D gene call, TRBD2, has no DNA to confirm it. The germline V gene encodes CDR1 DFQATT and CDR2 SNEGSKA (reference sequence). This CDR3 spans 16 amino acids. The CDR3 spells CSATRFSGRGTDTQYF.

The chain carries TRBV7-2 and TRBJ2-3; there is no DNA to check the TCRdb D call of TRBD1. This CDR3 has 14 amino acids. Germline V gives CDR1 SGHTA, CDR2 FQGNSA. CDR3 amino acids: CASSSGGITDTQYF.

This chain uses TRBV20-1 with TRBJ1-1; the D call of TRBD1 rests on TCRdb alone, since no DNA is present to check it. The germline V gene has CDR1 DFQATT and CDR2 SNEGSKA (reference sequence). CDR3 length equals 14 residues. CDR3 sequence: CSASQTGRITEAFF.

The chain links TRBV5-1 to TRBJ2-5. The CDR3 is 15 residues long. Per the germline V gene, CDR1 is SGHRS and CDR2 is YFSETQ. CDR3 sequence: CASSLVVQRQETQYF.

The CDR3 region is CASSLLGWDNEQYF. This chain uses TRBV5-4 with TRBJ2-7; TCRdb reports TRBD1, a call that lacks DNA to check it against. Germline assignment: CDR1 SGHNT and CDR2 YYREEE (reference sequence). The length of the CDR3 is 14 residues.